The 20 T cell receptor beta chains presented below share a single source sample, sequenced in a study of a mutant IDH1 vaccine in newly diagnosed glioma. These TCRs' antigens remain unknown. Stated time point: week 47, end of study. A single vaccine dose contained 300 ug of mutant IDH1 20-mer peptide, and topical imiquimod was used with it. Libraries were prepared by immunoSEQ multiplex PCR; TCRdb keeps only in-frame clonotypes and omits some of them. Of roughly 22,000 clones listed, about 80% were seen once; the top ten hold approximately 3.8%. The starting material was PBMCs, obtained from a glioma patient whose treatment included an IDH1 peptide vaccine. Receptors originate from a man aged 35-49 years with glioma. Some clones in this sample may be carry-over from other donors' samples.

This rearrangement joins TRBV9 to TRBJ2-2, with 11 bases lining up with TRBD1. The CDR3 has 17 residues. The V gene end was trimmed by 0 bases and the J gene end by 5 bases; junction bases not matched to a gene: 6. The V gene's germline CDR1 is SGDLS and CDR2 YYNGEE. CDR3 region: CASSVARDRGSTGELFF. DNA of the CDR3: TGTGCCAGCAGCGTAGCTCGGGACAGGGGGTCGACCGGGGAGCTGTTTTTT.

This rearrangement joins TRBV13 to TRBJ2-2; 9 bases align to TRBD1. V trimming: 5 bases; J trimming: 3 bases; junction bases outside the gene matches: 4. The CDR3 is 15 residues long. Germline V gene lookup returns CDR1 PRHDT and CDR2 FYEKMQ (reference sequence). The CDR3 DNA reads as TGTGCCAGCAGCGGGACAGGGAAGCACACCGGGGAGCTGTTTTTT. Translated, it gives CASSGTGKHTGELFF. Complete variable domain (other parts from reference TRBV13 and TRBJ2-2): AAGVIQSPRHLIKEKRETATLKCYPIPRHDTVYWYQQGPGQDPQFLISFYEKMQSDKGSIPDRFSAQQFSDYHSELNMSSLELGDSALYFCASSGTGKHTGELFFGEGSRLTVL.

The chain joins TRBV4-3 to TRBJ2-3; the match to TRBD1 covers 10 bases. The ends lost 3 bases at V and 3 bases at J; junction bases unmatched: 9. Germline values: CDR1 LGHNA, CDR2 YSLEER. This CDR3 region has 17 residues. The CDR3 DNA reads as TGCGCCAGCAGCCACATACTGCCGGGACAGGGGACAGATACGCAGTATTTT. This gives the protein CASSHILPGQGTDTQYF.

V and J are TRBV9 and TRBJ2-3, with 8 bases that match TRBD1. This CDR3 contains 16 residues. CDR1 and CDR2 from the germline V gene are SGDLS and YYNGEE. V dropped 0 bases and J dropped 1; count of bases not matched to a gene: 4. CDR3 bases: TGTGCCAGCAGCGTAGAGGGACAGGTCCGCACAGATACGCAGTATTTT. Translating it yields CASSVEGQVRTDTQYF.

This chain joins TRBV6-5 and TRBJ2-2; D not resolved. Germline CDR1 MNHEY, CDR2 SVGAGI. The V end lost 3 bases, the J end lost 7 bases, and 9 bases lay between the germline ends. The CDR3 is made up of 13 amino acids. As DNA, the CDR3 is TGTGCCAGCAGTTATCGCCTATTCGGGGAGCTGTTTTTT. Protein sequence: CASSYRLFGELFF.

CDR3 bases: TGTGCCAGCAGTGACCCCCAGGGTGAGGATTCACCCCTCCACTTT. Its translation: CASSDPQGEDSPLHF. The rearrangement uses TRBV6-4 and TRBJ1-6, with D possibly TRBD1 on 5 matching bases. Germline V gene sequence: CDR1 MRHNA, CDR2 SNTAGT. V was trimmed by 2 bases and J by 8 bases, leaving 13 bases between them. CDR3 size: 15 residues.

This clone was seen only once. The rearrangement uses TRBV6-1 and TRBJ2-7; 8 bases are shared with TRBD1. The V segment lost 5 bases and the J segment 4 bases; nucleotides outside the gene matches: 1. The CDR3 runs to 12 residues. Germline V lookup: CDR1 MNHNS, CDR2 SASEGT. The CDR3 DNA is TGTGCCAGCAGTCACAGGGGGTACGAGCAGTACTTC. Encoded protein: CASSHRGYEQYF.

The gene calls are TRBV10-2 and TRBJ1-2; 8 positions agree with TRBD1. Germline V lookup: CDR1 WSHSY, CDR2 SAAADI. The CDR3 length is 15 residues. Losses at the gene ends were 1 base for V and 4 bases for J; bases not matched to a gene: 5. CDR3 sequence reads: CASSEWAGGVYGYTF. The CDR3 nucleotides are TGCGCCAGCAGTGAGTGGGCAGGGGGCGTCTATGGCTACACCTTC.

J is TRBJ1-6 and V is TRBV19; 8 bases map to TRBD1. The CDR3 has 16 amino acids. J was trimmed by 9 bases and V by 4 bases; bases with no gene match: 11. CDR1 LNHDA and CDR2 SQIVND come from the germline V gene (reference sequence). The CDR3 spells CASSTAWTGSGSPLHF. The CDR3 DNA follows: TGTGCCAGTAGTACCGCGTGGACAGGGTCAGGTTCACCCCTCCACTTT.

The chain carries TRBV27 and TRBJ1-2; D not resolved. Germline CDR1 and CDR2: MNHEY and SMNVEV (reference sequence). The CDR3 is 16 residues long. V lost 0 bases to trimming and J lost 4 bases, with 15 bases between them. The DNA for the CDR3 is TGTGCCAGCAGTTTATCGAGGTCCTCAGGCCCCTATGGCTACACCTTC. This gives the protein CASSLSRSSGPYGYTF.

V gene TRBV10-2 combines with J gene TRBJ1-1; D is unclear. This CDR3 has 17 residues. Germline V gene lookup returns CDR1 WSHSY and CDR2 SAAADI. V was clipped by 0 bases and J by 1 base, with 15 bases between them. The CDR3 coding sequence is TGCGCCAGCAGTGAGTCGCGCCATACCCCATCGAACACTGAAGCTTTCTTT. Residues: CASSESRHTPSNTEAFF.

V is TRBV5-4 and J is TRBJ1-2; possible D gene TRBD1, 5 bases. Germline lookup yields CDR1 SGHNT and CDR2 YYREEE (reference sequence). This CDR3 spans 16 amino acids. V was pared by 2 bases and J by 0 bases, with 14 bases between. The CDR3 DNA sequence: TGTGCCAGCAGCTTCGGGGCCCCCGGCCCTAACTATGGCTACACCTTC. It is translated as CASSFGAPGPNYGYTF.

The chain is built from TRBV2 and TRBJ1-2, with D maybe TRBD1 (6 bases). The CDR3 consists of 14 residues. Trimming removed 8 bases from V and 8 bases from J, with 21 bases in between. CDR1 and CDR2 from the germline V gene are SNHLY and FYNNEI. Here the CDR3 DNA reads TGTGCCAGCGATTCCACAGGGACCGTGGAGGGCTACACCTTC. Translated, it gives CASDSTGTVEGYTF.

The gene calls are TRBV9 and TRBJ1-1; no clear D. CDR3 length equals 14 residues. Per the germline V gene, CDR1 is SGDLS and CDR2 is YYNGEE. The V and J ends lost 4 bases and 1 base respectively, with 11 bases between them. The CDR3 DNA reads TGTGCCAGCAGCTTCTCCTGGGGGAACACTGAAGCTTTCTTT. Its translation is CASSFSWGNTEAFF.

This chain uses TRBV30 with TRBJ2-7; D perhaps matches TRBD1 (5 bases). CDR3 length: 13 residues. Germline CDR1 and CDR2: GTSNPN and SVGIG (reference sequence). V lost 3 bases and J 6 bases, leaving 15 bases between the germline ends. CDR3 coding DNA: TGTGCCTGGAGGCCAACAGGTTCAGGCGAGCAGTACTTC. Its translation is CAWRPTGSGEQYF.

V and J are TRBV15 and TRBJ2-3, with 7 bases matching TRBD1. The CDR3 length is 14 residues. With V trimmed by 6 bases and J by 2 bases, 5 bases remained unmatched. The germline CDR1 and CDR2 sequences are LNHNV and YYDKDF (reference sequence). The CDR3 DNA reads TGTGCCACCAGACAGGGGTTTAACACAGATACGCAGTATTTT. Amino acids: CATRQGFNTDTQYF.

A note on this clone: Sequence at one end of the junction differs from germline and may be a read error. The rearrangement joins TRBV7-7 to TRBJ2-2, with unresolved D. This CDR3 contains 19 residues. Looked up from germline, CDR1 is SSHAT and CDR2 is FNYEAQ (reference sequence). The CDR3 region is CASSLYAYAATASAGELFF. The CDR3 DNA is TGTGCTAGCAGCTTATATGCCTATGCGGCAACAGCTTCGGCCGGGGAGCTGTTTTTT.

Worth noting for this clone: Within the sample, other DNA sequences also encode this same CDR3. The chain is built from TRBV7-2 and TRBJ1-1; 7 bases line up with TRBD1. The CDR3 length is 14 residues. The ends lost 3 bases at V and 5 bases at J; junction bases unmatched: 6. The V gene's germline CDR1 is SGHTA and CDR2 FQGNSA. This CDR3 is CASSFRQGGTEAFF. The CDR3 nucleotides are TGTGCCAGCAGCTTCCGACAGGGTGGTACTGAAGCTTTCTTT.

The J gene is TRBJ1-1, the V gene TRBV19, with D tentatively TRBD1 (5 bases). Germline CDR1 is LNHDA and CDR2 is SQIVND (reference sequence). The V gene lost 6 bases and the J gene lost 3 bases, with 14 bases spanning the gap. There are 14 residues in the CDR3. CDR3 sequence: CASSYGTPHTEAFF. CDR3 bases: TGTGCCAGTAGCTACGGGACGCCCCACACTGAAGCTTTCTTT. Together with reference TRBV19 and TRBJ1-1, the CDR3 gives the full variable domain: DGGITQSPKYLFRKEGQNVTLSCEQNLNHDAMYWYRQDPGQGLRLIYYSQIVNDFQKGDIAEGYSVSREKKESFPLTVTSAQKNPTAFYLCASSYGTPHTEAFFGQGTRLTVV.

As DNA, the CDR3 is TGTGCCAGCAGTGCGTCCCCCAGTGGGGTCGGCTACACCTTC. Translating it yields CASSASPSGVGYTF. The J gene is TRBJ1-2, the V gene TRBV6-1, with D unresolved. The ends were cut back, 4 bases at V and 8 bases at J, with 17 bases in the middle. Germline CDR1 reads MNHNS; CDR2 reads SASEGT. This CDR3 is 14 amino acids long.